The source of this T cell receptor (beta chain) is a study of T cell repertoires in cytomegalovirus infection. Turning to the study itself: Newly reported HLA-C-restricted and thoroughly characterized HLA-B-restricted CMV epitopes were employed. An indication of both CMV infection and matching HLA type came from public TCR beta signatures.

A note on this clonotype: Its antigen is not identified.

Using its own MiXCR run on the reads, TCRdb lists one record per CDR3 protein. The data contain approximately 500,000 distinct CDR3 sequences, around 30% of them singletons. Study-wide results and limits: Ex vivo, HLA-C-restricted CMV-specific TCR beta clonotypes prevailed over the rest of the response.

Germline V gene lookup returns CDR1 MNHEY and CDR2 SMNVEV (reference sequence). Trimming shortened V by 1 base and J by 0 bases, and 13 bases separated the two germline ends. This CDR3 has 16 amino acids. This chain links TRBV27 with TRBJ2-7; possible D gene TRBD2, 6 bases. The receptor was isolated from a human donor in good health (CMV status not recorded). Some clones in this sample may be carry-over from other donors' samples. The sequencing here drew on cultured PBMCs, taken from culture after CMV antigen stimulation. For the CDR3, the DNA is TGTGCCAGCAGTTTATTGGGTGGAGGGAGCTCCTACGAGCAGTACTTC. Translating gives CASSLLGGGSSYEQYF.